The 24 T cell receptor beta chains presented below share a single source sample, sequenced in a study of T cells in Graves' hyperthyroidism and ophthalmopathy. The investigators amplified TCR beta CDR3 regions from RNA transcripts. During a first-round RT-PCR of the TCR CDR3, the HTBI primer set was used. Each CDR3 protein gets one entry after TCRdb re-called the multiplex PCR reads with MiXCR. The table shows over 550,000 distinct CDR3 sequences, with over 15% occurring only once. Source material: blood. These receptors were obtained from a woman between 18 and 29 years old with Graves' hyperthyroidism.

The chain links TRBV18 to TRBJ1-4, with D uncertain. Germline V lookup: CDR1 KGHSH, CDR2 LQKENI. Trimming took 3 bases from V and 5 from J, leaving 13 bases between them. This CDR3 has 15 residues. This CDR3 is CASSPTKRDNEKLFF. CDR3 DNA sequence: TGTGCCAGCTCACCTACCAAGCGAGACAATGAAAAACTGTTTTTT.

This clonotype has just a few counts. The V call is TRBV7-2, the J call TRBJ1-1; TRBD1 is a possible D gene (6 bases). Germline CDR1 is SGHTA and CDR2 is FQGNSA. Trimming cost V 5 bases and J 7 bases, with 20 bases left between them. CDR3 length: 15 amino acids. This chain's CDR3 is CASSQDDRYYREAFF. The CDR3 bases are TGTGCCAGCAGCCAAGACGACAGGTACTACCGTGAAGCTTTCTTT. Combining the CDR3 with reference TRBV7-2 and TRBJ1-1 gives the whole variable domain GAGVSQSPSNKVTEKGKDVELRCDPISGHTALYWYRQSLGQGLEFLIYFQGNSAPDKSGLPSDRFSAERTGGSVSTLTIQRTQQEDSAVYLCASSQDDRYYREAFFGQGTRLTVV.

This sequence joins TRBV20-1 and TRBJ2-1; a possible D gene is TRBD2 (6 bases). The V gene's germline CDR1 is DFQATT and CDR2 SNEGSKA (reference sequence). There are 11 residues in the CDR3. V shed 3 bases and J shed 12 bases, with 12 bases lying between them. CDR3 sequence: CSASHQGGQFF. In nucleotides, the CDR3 is TGCAGTGCTAGTCATCAGGGAGGGCAGTTCTTC.

The chain is built from TRBV6-5 and TRBJ1-4; TRBD1 matches at 8 bases. CDR3 length: 16 amino acids. Germline V lookup: CDR1 MNHEY, CDR2 SVGAGI. With V trimmed by 0 bases and J by 9 bases, 9 bases remained unmatched. The CDR3 DNA is TGTGCCAGCAGTTACTCTCAATGGACAGGGAATAAAAAACTGTTTTTT. Residues: CASSYSQWTGNKKLFF.

The chain uses TRBV29-1 and TRBJ1-2, with D unresolved. The V and J ends lost 6 bases and 6 bases respectively, with 14 bases between them. Germline V gives CDR1 SQVTM, CDR2 ANQGSEA. The CDR3 has 12 amino acids. The CDR3 nucleotides are TGCAGCGTCCGATTAGGGAACCATGGCTACACCTTC. Encoded protein: CSVRLGNHGYTF.

The chain uses TRBV4-2 and TRBJ2-6; D gene unclear. Germline lookup yields CDR1 LGHNA and CDR2 YNFKEQ. V was shortened by 0 bases and J by 0 bases, with 9 bases between the two germline ends. The length of the CDR3 is 17 residues. The CDR3 DNA follows: TGTGCCAGCAGCCAAGAGCTAGGGAACTCTGGGGCCAACGTCCTGACTTTC. Protein product: CASSQELGNSGANVLTF.

This clonotype was found a few times. The chain recombines TRBV19 with TRBJ2-3; maybe TRBD2 (6 bases). Germline V gene sequence: CDR1 LNHDA, CDR2 SQIVND (reference sequence). This CDR3 comprises 14 residues. The V end lost 3 bases, the J end lost 4 bases, and 11 bases lay between the germline ends. The CDR3: CASSIAGKADTQYF. Written as DNA, the CDR3 is TGTGCCAGTAGTATCGCGGGAAAGGCAGATACGCAGTATTTT.

V gene TRBV20-1 combines with J gene TRBJ2-7; 8 positions match TRBD1. Germline loops: CDR1 DFQATT, CDR2 SNEGSKA (reference sequence). The V and J ends lost 3 bases and 0 bases, in that order; junction bases with no gene match: 7. The CDR3 is 15 amino acids. CDR3 sequence (DNA): TGCAGTGCTAGCGCCGGGACAGGCAGCTCCTACGAGCAGTACTTC. Translating it yields CSASAGTGSSYEQYF.

The sample holds a few counts of this clonotype. V gene TRBV18 combines with J gene TRBJ1-1, with a tentative D call TRBD1 (5 bases). The CDR3 is 15 amino acids. Germline V gene data show CDR1 as KGHSH and CDR2 as LQKENI. V was pared by 3 bases and J by 4 bases, with 15 bases between. The CDR3 DNA follows: TGTGCCAGCTCACCGCGGGACGGCGCGGGCACTGAAGCTTTCTTT. Protein sequence: CASSPRDGAGTEAFF.

This clonotype was seen at least ten times. The gene calls are TRBV7-2 and TRBJ2-7, with 8 bases matching TRBD1. The trim removed 5 bases at V and 9 bases at J, leaving 12 bases unmatched. Germline V lookup: CDR1 SGHTA, CDR2 FQGNSA. This CDR3 is 14 amino acids long. CDR3: CASSPTGGIERQYF. In DNA, the CDR3 is TGTGCCAGCAGCCCTACAGGGGGGATTGAAAGGCAGTACTTC.

This clonotype came up many times. The rearrangement joins TRBV10-3 to TRBJ2-7; 9 nucleotides line up with TRBD1. Per germline, CDR1 ENHRY and CDR2 SYGVKD. The CDR3 has 12 amino acids. With 4 bases clipped from V and 7 bases from J, the junction kept 2 bases outside the gene matches. The CDR3 bases are TGTGCCATCAGTGGTGACAGGGGGGAGCAGTACTTC. Amino acids: CAISGDRGEQYF.

V usage is TRBV7-9 and J usage is TRBJ1-4; 9 bases line up with TRBD1. From germline, CDR1 is SEHNR and CDR2 FQNEAQ (reference sequence). This CDR3 contains 15 residues. Germline trimming cut 5 bases from V and 8 bases from J; bases unmatched to any gene: 9. This chain's CDR3 is CASSGGQGIYEKLFF. Here the CDR3 DNA reads TGTGCCAGCAGCGGGGGACAGGGAATTTACGAAAAACTGTTTTTT. Supplemented by reference TRBV7-9 and TRBJ1-4, the full variable domain reads DTGVSQNPRHKITKRGQNVTFRCDPISEHNRLYWYRQTLGQGPEFLTYFQNEAQLEKSRLLSDRFSAERPKGSFSTLEIQRTEQGDSAMYLCASSGGQGIYEKLFFGSGTQLSVL.

Only a few counts were recorded for this clonotype. The chain carries TRBV18 and TRBJ2-1, with 13 bases identical to TRBD2. Trimming removed 5 bases from V and 8 bases from J; junction bases left unmatched: 9. Germline V gene data show CDR1 as KGHSH and CDR2 as LQKENI. The CDR3 consists of 16 residues. The CDR3 bases are TGTGCCAGCTCATCCGGACTAGCGGGGGAGGAGCATGAGCAGTTCTTC. Translating it yields CASSSGLAGEEHEQFF. Complete variable domain (other parts from reference TRBV18 and TRBJ2-1): NAGVMQNPRHLVRRRGQEARLRCSPMKGHSHVYWYRQLPEEGLKFMVYLQKENIIDESGMPKERFSAEFPKEGPSILRIQQVVRGDSAAYFCASSSGLAGEEHEQFFGPGTRLTVL.

This clonotype was seen many times. The rearrangement joins TRBV20-1 to TRBJ2-7; D assignment may be TRBD1 or TRBD2 (5 bases each). Trimming left V 0 bases short and J 4 bases short, with 13 bases between. The CDR3 contains 14 residues. Germline V gives CDR1 DFQATT, CDR2 SNEGSKA (reference sequence). The CDR3, as DNA: TGCAGTGCTAGAGATTTGGGGGAGCCGTACGAGCAGTACTTC. It codes for CSARDLGEPYEQYF.

Many counts were recorded for this clonotype. This chain uses TRBV30 with TRBJ2-3; perhaps D is TRBD1 or TRBD2 (6 bases each). The V gene lost 2 bases and the J gene lost 0 bases, with 12 bases spanning the gap. The CDR3 loop spans 15 amino acids. CDR1 is GTSNPN, CDR2 SVGIG, per germline (reference sequence). CDR3 sequence reads: CAWSSTGASTDTQYF. The CDR3 DNA reads as TGTGCCTGGAGTTCCACGGGGGCTAGCACAGATACGCAGTATTTT.

This clonotype was found a few times. J is TRBJ2-2 and V is TRBV15; the D call may be TRBD1 or TRBD2 (5 bases each). This CDR3 comprises 16 residues. CDR1 and CDR2 from the germline V gene are LNHNV and YYDKDF (reference sequence). Trimming left V 5 bases short and J 5 bases short, with 18 bases between. The CDR3 here is CATSRGRSGTTGELFF. In DNA, the CDR3 is TGTGCCACCAGCCGGGGACGGTCAGGGACGACCGGGGAGCTGTTTTTT. Complete variable domain (other parts from reference TRBV15 and TRBJ2-2): DAMVIQNPRYQVTQFGKPVTLSCSQTLNHNVMYWYQQKSSQAPKLLFHYYDKDFNNEADTPDNFQSRRPNTSFCFLDIRSPGLGDTAMYLCATSRGRSGTTGELFFGEGSRLTVL.

This clonotype occurred many times. The chain recombines TRBV11-2 with TRBJ1-1; the D is unclear. CDR3 length: 15 residues. Germline V gives CDR1 SGHAT, CDR2 FQNNGV. Trimming removed 1 base at V and 0 bases at J, with 9 bases between. The chain's CDR3 is CASSLVGVMNTEAFF. CDR3 bases: TGTGCCAGCAGCTTAGTCGGGGTTATGAACACTGAAGCTTTCTTT.

This rearrangement joins TRBV3-1 to TRBJ2-1, with a weak D call TRBD1 (5 bases). Germline-derived CDR1 and CDR2 are LGHDT and YNNKEL (reference sequence). The CDR3 is made up of 15 amino acids. V was pared by 0 bases and J by 16 bases, with 22 bases between. The CDR3 reads CASSQDLSSKGKEFF. The CDR3 nucleotides read TGTGCCAGCAGCCAAGATCTTTCAAGTAAGGGGAAGGAATTCTTC.

This chain uses TRBV15 with TRBJ2-4; TRBD2 might be the D (6 bases). Trimming shortened V by 0 bases and J by 1 base, and 16 bases separated the two germline ends. CDR1 is LNHNV, CDR2 YYDKDF, per germline (reference sequence). CDR3 size: 18 residues. This chain's CDR3 is CATSRDRGLRVAKNIQYF. CDR3 DNA: TGTGCCACCAGCAGAGACCGGGGACTGCGGGTTGCCAAAAACATTCAGTACTTC.

There are a few counts of this clonotype. Here the CDR3 DNA reads TGTGCCAGCAGTTCCAGGAGACTAGCGGGGGGGGAAAGCTACGAGCAGTACTTC. Its protein product is CASSSRRLAGGESYEQYF. V is TRBV6-2 or TRBV6-3 and J is TRBJ2-7, with 14 bases fitting TRBD2. Germline values: CDR1 MNHEY, CDR2 SVGEGT. J gave up 3 bases and V 4 bases, and 11 bases lay outside the gene matches. This CDR3 is built from 18 residues.

The chain links TRBV6-1 to TRBJ1-2; perhaps TRBD1 as D (5 bases). CDR1 MNHNS and CDR2 SASEGT come from the germline V gene. Trimming removed 3 bases from V and 4 bases from J, with 15 bases in between. This CDR3 has 15 amino acids. This chain's CDR3 is CASSDPGASSYGYTF. In DNA form, the CDR3 reads TGTGCCAGCAGTGATCCCGGGGCGTCCAGCTATGGCTACACCTTC.

This clonotype was counted many times. CDR3 coding DNA: TGCAGTGCTAGACCCCCGGGCGCAGATACGCAGTATTTT. The encoded protein is CSARPPGADTQYF. V and J are TRBV20-1 and TRBJ2-3; no clear D gene. From germline, CDR1 is DFQATT and CDR2 SNEGSKA (reference sequence). V was cut by 2 bases and J by 4 bases, with 10 bases left in between. This CDR3 contains 13 residues.

This clonotype came up a few times. The rearrangement links TRBV20-1 to TRBJ2-7; 12 positions agree with TRBD2. In germline, CDR1 is DFQATT, CDR2 SNEGSKA (reference sequence). The CDR3 sequence is 16 residues long. J lost 3 bases, V lost 0 bases, and 6 bases had no gene match. The CDR3 sequence is CSARDPGLAGIYEQYF. The CDR3 bases are TGCAGTGCTAGAGACCCCGGACTAGCGGGGATCTACGAGCAGTACTTC.

This clonotype was picked up many times. This rearrangement joins TRBV5-5 to TRBJ1-2, with TRBD1 as a possible D gene (6 bases). The CDR3 spans 16 residues. Germline CDR1 and CDR2: SGHKS and YYEKEE (reference sequence). V lost 6 bases and J 0 bases, leaving 18 bases between the germline ends. The CDR3 DNA follows: TGTGCCAGCACGTTCCGGACAGCCGAACCTAACTATGGCTACACCTTC. Encoded protein: CASTFRTAEPNYGYTF.